The T cell receptor beta chain under discussion was sequenced for a study of blood T cell repertoires in COVID-19. Study-level background: Samples taken during acute and convalescent COVID-19 were collected in the United States, Italy and Spain.

Two consecutive negative NP/OP PCR tests, clearance, or resolved symptoms defined Cohort 3 recovery. The repertoire was sequenced with immunoSEQ multiplex PCR; TCRdb's copy has only in-frame clones and lacks some. This table has roughly 340,000 clones, roughly nine tenths appearing once. The germline V and J ends were trimmed by 3 bases and 10 bases, with 21 bases remaining between them. The germline V gene encodes CDR1 SGHAT and CDR2 FQNNGV. The CDR3 totals 16 residues. The chain carries TRBV11-2 and TRBJ2-2; D perhaps matches TRBD2 (6 bases). The source material was PBMCs or T cells enriched from blood (not recorded which). The receptor was derived from a man in his late teens or twenties who had recovered from COVID-19. Written as DNA, the CDR3 is TGTGCCAGCAGCTTCCGTTCCGGAGGGCCGCTCAAGGAGCTGTTTTTT. This sequence encodes CASSFRSGGPLKELFF.